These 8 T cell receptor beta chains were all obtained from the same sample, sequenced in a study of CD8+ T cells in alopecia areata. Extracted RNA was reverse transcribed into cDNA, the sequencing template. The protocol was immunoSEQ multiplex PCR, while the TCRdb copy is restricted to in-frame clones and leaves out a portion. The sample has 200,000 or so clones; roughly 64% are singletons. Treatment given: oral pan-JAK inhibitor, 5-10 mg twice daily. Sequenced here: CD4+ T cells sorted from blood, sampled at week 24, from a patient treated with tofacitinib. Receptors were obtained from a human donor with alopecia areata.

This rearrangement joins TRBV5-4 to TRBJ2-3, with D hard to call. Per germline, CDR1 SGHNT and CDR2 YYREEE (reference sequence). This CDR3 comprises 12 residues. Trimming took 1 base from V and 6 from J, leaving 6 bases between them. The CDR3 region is CASSLLSDTQYF. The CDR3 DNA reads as TGTGCCAGCAGCTTGTTGTCGGATACGCAGTATTTT. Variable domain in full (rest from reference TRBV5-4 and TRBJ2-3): ETGVTQSPTHLIKTRGQQVTLRCSSQSGHNTVSWYQQALGQGPQFIFQYYREEENGRGNFPPRFSGLQFPNYSSELNVNALELDDSALYLCASSLLSDTQYFGPGTRLTVL.

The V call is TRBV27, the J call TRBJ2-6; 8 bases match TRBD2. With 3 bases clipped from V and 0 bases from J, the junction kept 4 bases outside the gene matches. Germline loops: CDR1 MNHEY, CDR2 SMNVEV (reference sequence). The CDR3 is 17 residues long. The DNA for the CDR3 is TGTGCCAGCAGTTTGGCGGGGGGAAGCTCTGGGGCCAACGTCCTGACTTTC. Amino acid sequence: CASSLAGGSSGANVLTF.

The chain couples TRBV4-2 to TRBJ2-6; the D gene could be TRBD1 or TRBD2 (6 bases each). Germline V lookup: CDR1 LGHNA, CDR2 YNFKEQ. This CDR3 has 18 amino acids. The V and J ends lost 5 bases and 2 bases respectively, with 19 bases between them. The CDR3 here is CASSGGWGAGTGANVLTF. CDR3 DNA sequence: TGTGCCAGCAGCGGGGGCTGGGGGGCTGGAACTGGGGCCAACGTCCTGACTTTC.

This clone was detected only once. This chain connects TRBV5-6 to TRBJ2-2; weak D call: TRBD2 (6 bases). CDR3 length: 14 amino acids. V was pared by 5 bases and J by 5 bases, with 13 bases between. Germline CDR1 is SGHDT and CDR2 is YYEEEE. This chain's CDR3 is CASRISGRTGELFF. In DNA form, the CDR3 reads TGTGCCAGCAGGATTAGCGGTCGTACCGGGGAGCTGTTTTTT.

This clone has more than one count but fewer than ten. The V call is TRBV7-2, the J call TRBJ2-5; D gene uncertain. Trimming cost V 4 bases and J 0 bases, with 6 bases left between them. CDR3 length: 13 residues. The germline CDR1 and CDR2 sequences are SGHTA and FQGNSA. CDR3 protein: CASSSPYQETQYF. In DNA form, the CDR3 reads TGTGCCAGCAGCTCCCCGTACCAAGAGACCCAGTACTTC.

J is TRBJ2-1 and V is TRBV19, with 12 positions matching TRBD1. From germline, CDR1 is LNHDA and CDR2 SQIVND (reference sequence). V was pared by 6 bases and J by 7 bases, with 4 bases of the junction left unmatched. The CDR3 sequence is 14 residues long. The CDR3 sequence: CASRGQGARNEQFF. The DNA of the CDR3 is TGTGCCAGTAGGGGACAGGGGGCGCGAAATGAGCAGTTCTTC.

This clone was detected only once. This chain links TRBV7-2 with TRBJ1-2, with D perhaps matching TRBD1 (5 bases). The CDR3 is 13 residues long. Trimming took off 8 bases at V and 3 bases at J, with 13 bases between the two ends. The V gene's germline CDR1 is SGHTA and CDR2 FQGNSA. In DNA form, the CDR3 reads TGTGCCAGCCGACAGACAGAGGACTATGGCTACACCTTC. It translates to CASRQTEDYGYTF.

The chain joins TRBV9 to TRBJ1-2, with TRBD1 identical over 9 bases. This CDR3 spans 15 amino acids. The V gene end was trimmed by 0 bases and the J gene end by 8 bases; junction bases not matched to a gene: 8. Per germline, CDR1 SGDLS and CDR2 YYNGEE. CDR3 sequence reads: CASSVEAGTGIGYTF. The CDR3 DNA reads TGTGCCAGCAGCGTAGAGGCCGGGACAGGGATAGGCTACACCTTC. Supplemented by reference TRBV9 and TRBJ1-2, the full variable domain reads DSGVTQTPKHLITATGQRVTLRCSPRSGDLSVYWYQQSLDQGLQFLIQYYNGEERAKGNILERFSAQQFPDLHSELNLSSLELGDSALYFCASSVEAGTGIGYTFGSGTRLTVV.